Each of the 21 T cell receptor beta chains below was sequenced from the same sample in a study of T cells expressing NK-cell markers. For each CDR3 protein, TCRdb gives one entry from its re-call of the 5' RACE reads, without DNA. The sample totals 200,000 to 300,000 distinct CDR3 sequences. Material: blood T cells: a sorted CD56 or NKG2C T cell subset, CD4+ or CD8+ T cells, or bulk PBMC T cells (not recorded which). Receptor source: a man aged 18 to 30 in good health.

This chain links TRBV6-4 with TRBJ1-2; lacking DNA, the TRBD1 call made by TCRdb goes unchecked. CDR1 MRHNA and CDR2 SNTAGT come from the germline V gene. This CDR3 is built from 13 residues. The CDR3 is CASSETGDYGYTF.

The chain is built from TRBV12-3 or TRBV12-4 and TRBJ2-2. The CDR3 is made up of 12 amino acids. This CDR3 reads CASNVGTGELFF.

The chain has TRBV20-1 and TRBJ2-1; the D call from TCRdb, TRBD1, cannot be confirmed without DNA. There are 15 residues in the CDR3. CDR1 DFQATT and CDR2 SNEGSKA come from the germline V gene (reference sequence). The CDR3 reads CSASRRDRGINEQFF.

The chain recombines TRBV5-1 with TRBJ2-5; the TCRdb D gene call, TRBD1, has no DNA to confirm it. This CDR3 contains 15 residues. Germline assignment: CDR1 SGHRS and CDR2 YFSETQ. The chain's CDR3 is CASSRTGGEEETQYF.

The V call is TRBV3-1, the J call TRBJ1-2; without DNA, the TCRdb call of TRBD1 cannot be checked. CDR3 length equals 14 residues. Looked up from germline, CDR1 is LGHDT and CDR2 is YNNKEL (reference sequence). The CDR3 loop reads CASSQEGGLYGYTF. The variable domain in full, completed from reference TRBV3-1 and TRBJ1-2, reads DTAVSQTPKYLVTQMGNDKSIKCEQNLGHDTMYWYKQDSKKFLKIMFSYNNKELIINETVPNRFSPKSPDKAHLNLHINSLELGDSAVYFCASSQEGGLYGYTFGSGTRLTVV.

The chain couples TRBV12-3 or TRBV12-4 to TRBJ2-2. The length of the CDR3 is 14 residues. This CDR3 reads CASSLGQNTGELFF.

This sequence joins TRBV6-5 and TRBJ2-7; TCRdb selects TRBD2, and the lack of DNA leaves this call unchecked. The CDR3 sequence is 14 residues long. From germline, CDR1 is MNHEY and CDR2 SVGAGI. CDR3 amino acids: CASSYGTSAAEQYF.

The V and J genes are TRBV15 and TRBJ2-5; TCRdb gives TRBD2 as the D gene, but with no DNA this cannot be confirmed. The CDR3 contains 16 residues. Germline lookup yields CDR1 LNHNV and CDR2 YYDKDF (reference sequence). CDR3 loop: CATSRDPGGGGETQYF.

The CDR3 reads CSVDVGHNTGELFF. The genes are TRBV29-1 and TRBJ2-2; TCRdb selects TRBD1, and the lack of DNA leaves this call unchecked. The CDR3 has 14 amino acids. In germline, CDR1 is SQVTM, CDR2 ANQGSEA.

This chain connects TRBV2 to TRBJ2-1; TCRdb returns TRBD1, unconfirmable since there is no DNA. The germline V gene has CDR1 SNHLY and CDR2 FYNNEI. The CDR3 totals 14 residues. CDR3 amino acids: CASNRDSSYNEQFF.

V gene TRBV20-1 combines with J gene TRBJ2-1; the D call of TRBD2 rests on TCRdb alone, since no DNA is present to check it. The CDR3 spans 16 residues. Germline V CDR1 and CDR2: DFQATT, SNEGSKA (reference sequence). The CDR3 protein is CSARDLSGTHYNEQFF.

The chain recombines TRBV12-3 or TRBV12-4 with TRBJ2-6; no DNA is available, so the TRBD1 call from TCRdb remains unchecked. The CDR3 runs to 20 residues. CDR3 loop: CASSLFRLDRGLPGANVLTF.

The chain couples TRBV6-5 to TRBJ2-1; the D gene TCRdb calls, TRBD1, cannot be checked with no DNA. The CDR3 extends over 12 amino acids. Germline CDR1 MNHEY, CDR2 SVGAGI. CDR3 protein: CASRSGTNEQFF.

The chain links TRBV18 to TRBJ1-1; the D gene TCRdb calls, TRBD1, cannot be checked with no DNA. Per germline, CDR1 KGHSH and CDR2 LQKENI. CDR3 length equals 16 residues. The CDR3 is CASSTRNRGGGTEAFF.

The V gene is TRBV12-3 or TRBV12-4, the J gene TRBJ1-2. CDR3 size: 15 residues. CDR3 region: CASTPRTLPIYGYTF.

CDR3: CATSRDRGTGELFF. J is TRBJ2-2 and V is TRBV15; checking the TCRdb D call of TRBD1 is not possible without DNA. Germline values: CDR1 LNHNV, CDR2 YYDKDF (reference sequence). This CDR3 has 14 amino acids.

The gene calls are TRBV12-3 or TRBV12-4 and TRBJ1-1. The CDR3 consists of 13 residues. The CDR3 sequence is CASSLSGPVKAFF.

J is TRBJ2-7 and V is TRBV12-3 or TRBV12-4; the D call from TCRdb, TRBD2, cannot be confirmed without DNA. The length of the CDR3 is 14 residues. The CDR3 spells CASSLGEANYEQYF.

The chain recombines TRBV28 with TRBJ2-1; TCRdb's assignment of TRBD2 cannot be checked, as there is no DNA. Germline V gene sequence: CDR1 MDHEN, CDR2 SYDVKM. The CDR3 runs to 16 residues. The CDR3 region is CASSPEGRPSYNEQFF.

This chain links TRBV20-1 with TRBJ2-3. The germline CDR1 and CDR2 sequences are DFQATT and SNEGSKA (reference sequence). The CDR3 totals 12 residues. CDR3 in amino acids: CSHLDHTDTQYF.

The V call is TRBV29-1, the J call TRBJ2-1; TCRdb selects TRBD1, and the lack of DNA leaves this call unchecked. Germline-derived CDR1 and CDR2 are SQVTM and ANQGSEA. CDR3 size: 14 residues. CDR3: CSAVRDISYNEQFF.